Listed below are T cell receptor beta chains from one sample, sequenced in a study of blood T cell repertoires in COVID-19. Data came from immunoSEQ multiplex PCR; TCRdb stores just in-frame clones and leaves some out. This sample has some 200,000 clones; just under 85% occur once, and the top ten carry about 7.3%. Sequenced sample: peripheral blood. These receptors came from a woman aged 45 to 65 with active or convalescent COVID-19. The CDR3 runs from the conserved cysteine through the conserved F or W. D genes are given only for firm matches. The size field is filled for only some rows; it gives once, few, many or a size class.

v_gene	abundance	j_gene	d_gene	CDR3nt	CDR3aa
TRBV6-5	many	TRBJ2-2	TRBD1	TGTGCCAGCAACCAGGGGACAGGGGGCACCGGGGAGCTGTTTTTT	CASNQGTGGTGELFF
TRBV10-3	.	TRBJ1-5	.	TGTGCCATCGTCAGGGGACTACCACCGGGGCAGCCCCAGCATTTT	CAIVRGLPPGQPQHF
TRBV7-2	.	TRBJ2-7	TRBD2	TGTGCCAGCAGCTTGGTATCGGCTAGCGGGAGTTACGAGCAGTACTTC	CASSLVSASGSYEQYF
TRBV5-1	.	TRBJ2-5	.	TGCGCCAGCAGCCGGGGGAGCGGAGGTTACCAAGAGACCCAGTACTTC	CASSRGSGGYQETQYF
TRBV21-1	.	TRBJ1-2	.	TGTGCCAGCAGCAAAGATGAGGCGTTTTCGCGGTATGGCTACACCTTC	CASSKDEAFSRYGYTF
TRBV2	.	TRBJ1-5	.	TGTGCCAGCAGTACCGACGGATGGAGCCAGCCCCAGCATTTT	CASSTDGWSQPQHF
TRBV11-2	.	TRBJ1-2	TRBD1	TGTGCCAGCAGGGCGCCGGGACAGACAAGGGGCTACACCTTC	CASRAPGQTRGYTF
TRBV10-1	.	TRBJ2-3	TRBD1	TGCGCCAGCAGCGTCGGACAGGGAGACACAGATACGCAGTATTTT	CASSVGQGDTDTQYF
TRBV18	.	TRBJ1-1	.	TGTGCCAGCTCAGAGGGTCTTCAGACTGAAGCTTTCTTT	CASSEGLQTEAFF
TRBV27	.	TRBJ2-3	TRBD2	TGTGCCAGCATGGGGGTCAAGCGGGGTACGCAGTATTTT	CASMGVKRGTQYF
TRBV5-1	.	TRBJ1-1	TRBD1	TGCGCCAGCAGCTTGGAAGGGAGGAGGGGGCAAGGGACTGAAGCTTTCTTT	CASSLEGRRGQGTEAFF
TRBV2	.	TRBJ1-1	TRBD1	TGTGCCAGCAGTGGGGAGACAGGGGGCCTGGACACTGAAGCTTTCTTT	CASSGETGGLDTEAFF
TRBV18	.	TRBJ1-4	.	TGTGCCAGCTCACCCCCGGGGTCGAGTGAAAAACTGTTTTTT	CASSPPGSSEKLFF
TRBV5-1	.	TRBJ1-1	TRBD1	TGCGCCAGCAGCCCGGGGACAGGGGCGAACACTGAAGCTTTCTTT	CASSPGTGANTEAFF
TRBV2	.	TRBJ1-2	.	TGTGCCAGCAGTGAGGAGGCGGAGAACTATGGCTACACCTTC	CASSEEAENYGYTF
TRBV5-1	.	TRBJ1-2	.	TGCGCCAGCAGCTTGGCAGTCGACTATGGCTACACCTTC	CASSLAVDYGYTF
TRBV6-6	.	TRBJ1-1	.	TGTGCCAGCAGCGATCGGACAGCTAAATACACTGAAGCTTTCTTT	CASSDRTAKYTEAFF
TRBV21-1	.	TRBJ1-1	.	TGTGCCAGCAGGAGGACAGGGGCTGAAGCTTTCTTT	CASRRTGAEAFF
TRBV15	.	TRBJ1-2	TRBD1	TGTGCCACCAGCAGAGATCGGGACAGCTATGGCTACACCTTC	CATSRDRDSYGYTF
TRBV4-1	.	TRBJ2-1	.	TGCGCCAGCAGCCTCGGGGGAGCGAATGAGCAGTTCTTC	CASSLGGANEQFF
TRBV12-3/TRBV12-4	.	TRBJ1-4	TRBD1	TGTGCCAGCAGAAACAGGGGGCGAGAAAAACTGTTTTTT	CASRNRGREKLFF
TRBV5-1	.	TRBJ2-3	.	TGCGCCAGCAGCCCGGCTGACAGATCTGGCACAGATACGCAGTATTTT	CASSPADRSGTDTQYF
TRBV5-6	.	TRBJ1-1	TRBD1	TGTGCCAGCAGCTTGCCCCAGACAGGGCCCACTGAAGCTTTCTTT	CASSLPQTGPTEAFF
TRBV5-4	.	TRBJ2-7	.	TGTGCCAGCAGCTTGCGGAGCTCCTACGAGCAGTACTTC	CASSLRSSYEQYF
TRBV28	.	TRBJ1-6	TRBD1	TGTGCCAGCAGGGACAGGACAGGGTCCCATAATTCACCCCTCCACTTT	CASRDRTGSHNSPLHF
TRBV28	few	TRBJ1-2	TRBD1	TGTGCCAGCAGTTTGACAGGGTCCGGCTACACCTTC	CASSLTGSGYTF
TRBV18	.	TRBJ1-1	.	TGTGCCAGCTCATCGACAGAGGACACTGAAGCTTTCTTT	CASSSTEDTEAFF
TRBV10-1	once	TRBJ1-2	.	TGCGCCAGCAGTGAGACCGGGGACTATGGCTACACCTTC	CASSETGDYGYTF